This T cell receptor beta chain was documented in a study of spatial heterogeneity in lung cancer. Across the study: There were consistently more beta-chain sequences detected than alpha-chain sequences.

Unique molecular identifiers tagged every individual TCR cDNA molecule. TCRdb ran MiXCR on the 5' RACE reads and lists one entry per CDR3 protein. The sample lists under 100,000 distinct CDR3 sequences; approximately 8.5% were seen once. Time point indicated: sample taken at primary tumor resection. No cell sorting; template was whole RNA from tumor, lung tissue or PBMC. Donation came from over 60 patients with untreated early-stage non-small cell lung cancer. This clonotype was found many times. Its target is unknown. Study-wide results and limits: Follow-up blood showed ubiquitous expanded tumor TCRs less than blood at resection did.

The V and J ends lost 5 bases and 4 bases, in that order; junction bases with no gene match: 8. Germline V lookup: CDR1 SGHTA, CDR2 FQGTGA. The CDR3 is made up of 16 amino acids. The rearrangement links TRBV7-3 to TRBJ2-2; 9 positions match TRBD1. The clonotype comes from a male donor with early-stage non-small cell lung cancer. This sample comprised PBMCs, obtained at surgery. This CDR3 is CASSVGTGYGTGELFF. CDR3 coding DNA: TGTGCCAGCAGCGTGGGGACAGGGTATGGCACCGGGGAGCTGTTTTTT. The entire variable domain, with the rest obtained from reference TRBV7-3 and TRBJ2-2, is as follows: GAGVSQTPSNKVTEKGKYVELRCDPISGHTALYWYRQSLGQGPEFLIYFQGTGAADDSGLPNDRFFAVRPEGSVSTLKIQRTERGDSAVYLCASSVGTGYGTGELFFGEGSRLTVL.